Listed below are T cell receptor beta chains from one sample, sequenced in a study of CD8 T cells in ankylosing spondylitis. TCRdb called the 5' RACE reads again in MiXCR, with one record for every CDR3 protein. The sample includes tens of thousands of distinct CDR3 sequences, about 5.2% of them seen just once. Sequencing input: blood, either unsorted or a sorted T cell fraction (not recorded which). The receptors shown here come from a female donor with ankylosing spondylitis or in good health (not recorded which). CDR3s include the opening cysteine and the closing phenylalanine or tryptophan. The D gene is left open where the match is weak. Clone size is shown for a subset of rows, as once, few, many or a class of expanded clone.

size	D	J	V	DNA	CDR3
many	.	TRBJ2-1	TRBV9	TGTGCCAGCAGCCCCAGCCGGGCCGATTACAATGAGCAGTTCTTC	CASSPSRADYNEQFF
.	.	TRBJ2-3	TRBV9	TGTGCCAGCAGCGTAGGCAATACGCAGTATTTT	CASSVGNTQYF
many	.	TRBJ2-7	TRBV9	TGTGCCAGCAGCCGGGGGCCACGCTACGAGCAGTACTTC	CASSRGPRYEQYF
many	.	TRBJ1-2	TRBV9	TGTGCCAGCGGTAAACAGGTTTCTAACTATGGCTACACCTTC	CASGKQVSNYGYTF
many	TRBD1	TRBJ1-1	TRBV9	TGTGCCAGCAGCGTAACTACAGGGGGAAACACTGAAGCTTTCTTT	CASSVTTGGNTEAFF
few	TRBD1	TRBJ2-1	TRBV9	TGTGCCAGCAGCAGGACGGGACAGGGGGGGGACAATGAGCAGTTCTTC	CASSRTGQGGDNEQFF
many	.	TRBJ1-5	TRBV29-1	TGCAGCGGGTTAAGGACAGCCGAGGGCAATCAGCCCCAGCATTTT	CSGLRTAEGNQPQHF
medium-sized	.	TRBJ1-5	TRBV7-9	TGTGCCAGCAGATATCAGCCCCAGCATTTT	CASRYQPQHF
.	.	TRBJ2-2	TRBV9	TGTGCCAGCAGCGTTCAAACAGGGTCCATCACCGGGGAGCTGTTTTTT	CASSVQTGSITGELFF
many	.	TRBJ1-2	TRBV28	TGTGCCAGCAGCCGACCCGGTTGGGGCGACTATGGCTACACCTTC	CASSRPGWGDYGYTF
many	.	TRBJ2-2	TRBV9	TGTGCCAGCAGCGTGGGGTTGGACGGGGAGCTGTTTTTT	CASSVGLDGELFF
.	.	TRBJ2-3	TRBV9	TGTGCCAGCAGCGTGGGGTATCAGCGAGATACGCAGTATTTT	CASSVGYQRDTQYF
many	.	TRBJ2-5	TRBV9	TGTGCCAGCAGCTCAGTCGGGGGAGTGGAGACCCAGTACTTC	CASSSVGGVETQYF
many	.	TRBJ2-1	TRBV9	TGTGCCAGCAGCGTACAAGACAGTAGCTCCTACAATGAGCAGTTCTTC	CASSVQDSSSYNEQFF
many	TRBD2	TRBJ2-5	TRBV9	TGTGCCAGCAGCGGGGGACTAGCGCTTAATTTGGAGACCCAGTACTTC	CASSGGLALNLETQYF
few	TRBD1	TRBJ2-1	TRBV9	TGTGCCAGCAGCGTTGAGGGGGCCTTCTACAATGAGCAGTTCTTC	CASSVEGAFYNEQFF
.	.	TRBJ2-6	TRBV9	TGTGCCAGCAGCACATACAGCTCTGGGGCCAACGTCCTGACTTTC	CASSTYSSGANVLTF
many	.	TRBJ1-1	TRBV9	TGTGCCAGCAGCGTAGCCCCCAGGCAGTTGATAGACACTGAAGCTTTCTTT	CASSVAPRQLIDTEAFF
many	.	TRBJ1-6	TRBV9	TGTGCCAGCAGCGTAGCGGTTAGCTCCTATAATTCACCCCTCCACTTT	CASSVAVSSYNSPLHF
medium-sized	TRBD1	TRBJ1-2	TRBV9	TGTGCCAGCAGCCTCAGGGGGGGGTATGGCTACACCTTC	CASSLRGGYGYTF
many	.	TRBJ1-2	TRBV9	TGTGCCAGCAGCGTAGGAGGTCGAGACTCAGGTGGCTACACCTTC	CASSVGGRDSGGYTF
few	.	TRBJ2-3	TRBV9	TGTGCCAGCAGCCCAGAAGGGGGGGTGGCAGATACGCAGTATTTT	CASSPEGGVADTQYF
many	.	TRBJ2-1	TRBV9	TGTGCCAGCAGCGCGAACCTGTACAATGAGCAGTTCTTC	CASSANLYNEQFF
.	.	TRBJ2-1	TRBV9	TGTGCCAGCAGCCCTCTCATGGGGGGGCGGGGCGCGGAGCAGTTCTTC	CASSPLMGGRGAEQFF
.	TRBD2	TRBJ2-2	TRBV9	TGTGCCAGCAGCGCGCAGGGACTAGCGAGGGGTGCCGGGGAGCTGTTTTTT	CASSAQGLARGAGELFF
many	.	TRBJ2-2	TRBV9	TGTGCCAGCAGCGTAGCTATTACGAGCGGAAACACCGGGGAGCTGTTTTTT	CASSVAITSGNTGELFF
many	.	TRBJ2-1	TRBV9	TGTGCCAGCAGCGACAGGGGGGGGGCGAATGAGCAGTTCTTC	CASSDRGGANEQFF
many	.	TRBJ2-1	TRBV9	TGTGCCAGCAGCTCAGGGACGGTTTACAATGAGCAGTTCTTC	CASSSGTVYNEQFF
many	.	TRBJ1-6	TRBV9	TGTGCCAGCAGCCCCCGCGAAGACGGGAGCTCCTATAATTCACCCCTCCACTTT	CASSPREDGSSYNSPLHF
few	TRBD2	TRBJ2-7	TRBV9	TGTGCCAGCAGCGTAGGTTGGCAGCGGGGAGTTTACGAGCAGTACTTC	CASSVGWQRGVYEQYF
few	.	TRBJ2-6	TRBV9	TGTGCCAGCCAAGAGGGGCTAGGCTCTGGGGCCAACGTCCTGACTTTC	CASQEGLGSGANVLTF
.	TRBD1	TRBJ1-1	TRBV9	TGTGCCAGCAACCAACAGGGGGGGGTGAACACTGAAGCTTTCTTT	CASNQQGGVNTEAFF
many	.	TRBJ2-5	TRBV9	TGTGCCAGCAGCACCCGTCCCGGGACTGGGAAAGAGACCCAGTACTTC	CASSTRPGTGKETQYF
.	TRBD2	TRBJ2-7	TRBV9	TGTGCCAGCAGCAAACTAGCGGGAAGCTCCTACGAGCAGTACTTC	CASSKLAGSSYEQYF
many	.	TRBJ2-6	TRBV9	TGTGCCAGCAGCGTAGACCTCTCTGGGGCCAACGTCCTGACTTTC	CASSVDLSGANVLTF
many	TRBD1	TRBJ1-5	TRBV9	TGTGCCAGCAGCCCTAACCCACAGGGGAACCAGCCCCAGCATTTT	CASSPNPQGNQPQHF
.	TRBD2	TRBJ2-2	TRBV9	TGTGCCAGCAGCGTATTTCCAACGGGGGGGGACACCGGGGAGCTGTTTTTT	CASSVFPTGGDTGELFF
.	.	TRBJ2-2	TRBV9	TGTGCCAGCAGCCCCGCTGGGGGGGCTAATGGCGGGGAGCTGTTTTTT	CASSPAGGANGGELFF
medium-sized	TRBD1	TRBJ2-1	TRBV9	TGTGCCAGCGGGACAGATAACTACAATGAGCAGTTCTTC	CASGTDNYNEQFF